These 23 T cell receptor beta chains originate from one sample sequenced in a study of shared clonotypes between healthy human individuals. Data came from immunoSEQ multiplex PCR; TCRdb stores just in-frame clones and leaves some out. The data show around 650,000 clones, with about 96% seen just once and about 0.11% held by the top ten. Naive CD8 isolation took CD45RO-negative cells positively selected for CCR7 and excluded terminally differentiated effector memory CD45RA+ cells. Sequences were obtained from naive CD8+ T cells sorted from blood. The receptor source for this set is a woman aged 25 to 45 in good health.

About this clone: This CDR3 is also generated by other DNA sequences in the sample. The chain employs TRBV19 and TRBJ1-5; the D is unclear. Germline V gene sequence: CDR1 LNHDA, CDR2 SQIVND (reference sequence). V shed 2 bases and J shed 0 bases, with 5 bases lying between them. This CDR3 is 14 amino acids long. The CDR3 DNA reads as TGTGCCAGTAGTATACGGGATAGCAATCAGCCCCAGCATTTT. Amino acids: CASSIRDSNQPQHF.

The V and J genes are TRBV7-9 and TRBJ2-2; 8 bases line up with TRBD2. The germline V gene has CDR1 SEHNR and CDR2 FQNEAQ (reference sequence). This CDR3 contains 14 residues. V shed 5 bases and J 7 bases; nucleotides not matched to a gene: 6. The CDR3 region is CASSKGTSGGELFF. The CDR3 region has the DNA TGTGCCAGCAGCAAAGGGACTAGTGGCGGGGAGCTGTTTTTT.

The CDR3 bases are TGTGCCAGCAGCCCCTTAGGGACAGAGTCCACCGGGGAGCTGTTTTTT. Its protein is CASSPLGTESTGELFF. The chain employs TRBV9 and TRBJ2-2; 7 positions agree with TRBD1. The CDR3 has 16 amino acids. Germline-derived CDR1 and CDR2 are SGDLS and YYNGEE. Trimming removed 4 bases from V and 4 bases from J; junction bases left unmatched: 10.

The genes are TRBV9 and TRBJ2-2; D not resolved. Per the germline V gene, CDR1 is SGDLS and CDR2 is YYNGEE. V shed 0 bases and J shed 0 bases, with 9 bases lying between them. The CDR3 sequence is 16 residues long. DNA for the CDR3: TGTGCCAGCAGCGTAGATACACTGGCGAACACCGGGGAGCTGTTTTTT. Translation gives CASSVDTLANTGELFF.

The chain carries TRBV9 and TRBJ2-1; 7 nucleotides match TRBD1. The germline gives CDR1 SGDLS, CDR2 YYNGEE. The CDR3 covers 18 residues. Trimming took 2 bases from V and 9 from J; bases not matched to a gene: 20. CDR3 residues: CASSVGGLDRVRFPEQFF. DNA of the CDR3: TGTGCCAGCAGCGTTGGGGGTCTCGACAGGGTGAGGTTTCCTGAGCAGTTCTTC.

The chain recombines TRBV15 with TRBJ2-7, with D tentatively TRBD2 (7 bases). This CDR3 is built from 12 residues. Germline values: CDR1 LNHNV, CDR2 YYDKDF (reference sequence). V dropped 9 bases and J dropped 5 bases, with 14 bases sitting between them. CDR3 in DNA: TGTGCCACTAAGGGGGGGTTGGACGAGCAGTACTTC. This encodes CATKGGLDEQYF. Drawing the rest from reference TRBV15 and TRBJ2-7, the complete variable domain is DAMVIQNPRYQVTQFGKPVTLSCSQTLNHNVMYWYQQKSSQAPKLLFHYYDKDFNNEADTPDNFQSRRPNTSFCFLDIRSPGLGDTAMYLCATKGGLDEQYFGPGTRLTVT.

The CDR3 DNA reads TGTGCCAGCAGCCAAGAAGGTGACACCTATTATTACGAGCAGTACTTC. Protein: CASSQEGDTYYYEQYF. The rearrangement joins TRBV4-2 to TRBJ2-7; D not resolved. CDR3 length equals 16 residues. Trimming stripped 0 bases from V and 4 bases from J, with 16 bases between. Germline CDR1 is LGHNA and CDR2 is YNFKEQ.

The chain uses TRBV9 and TRBJ2-2, with D possibly matching TRBD2 (6 bases). The germline V gene encodes CDR1 SGDLS and CDR2 YYNGEE. Between the trimmed V and J ends, which lost 1 base and 7 bases, there was a span of 14 bases. The CDR3 runs to 15 residues. The CDR3 reads CASSVFLGGDGELFF. CDR3 bases: TGTGCCAGCAGCGTATTTTTGGGGGGTGACGGGGAGCTGTTTTTT.

J is TRBJ2-5 and V is TRBV4-1; possible D gene TRBD2, 6 bases. The J call could be wrong; TRBJ2-7 is a better fit for the DNA end. This CDR3 has 15 amino acids. Germline assignment: CDR1 MGHRA and CDR2 YSYEKL. As DNA, the CDR3 is TGCGCCAGCAGCCCGGGTCTTGCGGGGACCTACGAGCAGTACTTC. The encoded protein is CASSPGLAGTYEQYF.

This chain joins TRBV13 and TRBJ2-3, with D tentatively TRBD2 (5 bases). Germline values: CDR1 PRHDT, CDR2 FYEKMQ (reference sequence). This CDR3 comprises 15 residues. The germline V and J ends were trimmed by 5 bases and 2 bases, with 14 bases remaining between them. CDR3 loop: CASSQDQRYTDTQYF. CDR3 bases: TGTGCCAGCAGCCAGGATCAGCGGTACACAGATACGCAGTATTTT.

The sample holds one count of this clone. CDR3 nucleotides: TGCGCCAGCAGCCCTGGGGTAGCGGGGCCCTACGAGCAGTACTTC. Translating gives CASSPGVAGPYEQYF. V gene TRBV4-1 combines with J gene TRBJ2-7, with 8 nucleotides matching TRBD2. The CDR3 spans 15 residues. Germline V CDR1 and CDR2: MGHRA, YSYEKL. The J segment lost 2 bases and the V segment lost 4 bases, leaving 7 bases of the junction unmatched.

Notes on this clone: A read error may account for a junction end that differs from germline. The chain carries TRBV2 and TRBJ1-4, with D possibly being TRBD1 (6 bases). Germline V lookup: CDR1 SNHLY, CDR2 FYNNEI. The CDR3 consists of 14 residues. The DNA of the CDR3 is TGTGCCAGCAGCGAAGGGGGGTTTGATGAAAAACTGTTTTTT. It yields the protein CASSEGGFDEKLFF.

The chain joins TRBV27 to TRBJ2-1; the match to TRBD2 covers 7 bases. Unmatched junction bases numbered 9, after V lost 1 base and J lost 9 bases. The CDR3 contains 15 residues. CDR1 and CDR2 (germline): MNHEY, SMNVEV (reference sequence). CDR3 sequence reads: CASSLYGGGPGEQFF. The CDR3 DNA follows: TGTGCCAGCAGTTTATACGGGGGAGGGCCCGGTGAGCAGTTCTTC.

The rearrangement uses TRBV28 and TRBJ2-3; 8 bases are a match to TRBD2. This CDR3 spans 17 amino acids. The germline gives CDR1 MDHEN, CDR2 SYDVKM. V lost 5 bases, J lost 2 bases, and 12 bases stayed unmatched. CDR3 residues: CASSPSAAGAATDTQYF. The CDR3 bases are TGTGCCAGCAGTCCCAGTGCAGCGGGAGCGGCCACAGATACGCAGTATTTT.

This chain connects TRBV28 to TRBJ2-7; 8 nucleotides agree with TRBD2. Germline loops: CDR1 MDHEN, CDR2 SYDVKM. This CDR3 has 15 residues. With V trimmed by 0 bases and J by 3 bases, 4 bases remained unmatched. CDR3 sequence: CASSLWAGGLYEQYF. DNA of the CDR3: TGTGCCAGCAGTTTATGGGCGGGAGGCCTCTACGAGCAGTACTTC.

This chain links TRBV7-6 with TRBJ2-7; D gene ambiguous. V lost 5 bases and J lost 0, with 2 bases in between. Germline lookup yields CDR1 SGHVS and CDR2 FNYEAQ. CDR3 size: 11 residues. DNA of the CDR3: TGTGCCAGCAGCAACTCCTACGAGCAGTACTTC. Its protein is CASSNSYEQYF.

The chain employs TRBV27 and TRBJ1-5; D might be TRBD1 (6 bases). Germline-derived CDR1 and CDR2 are MNHEY and SMNVEV (reference sequence). The V gene lost 3 bases and the J gene lost 5 bases, with 14 bases spanning the gap. CDR3 length: 15 residues. The chain's CDR3 is CASSLFRGLDQPQHF. In DNA, the CDR3 is TGTGCCAGCAGTTTGTTCAGGGGCTTGGATCAGCCCCAGCATTTT.

The rearrangement uses TRBV9 and TRBJ1-5, with D possibly being TRBD1 (6 bases). V was trimmed by 4 bases and J by 7 bases, leaving 12 bases between them. The length of the CDR3 is 13 residues. Germline CDR1 SGDLS, CDR2 YYNGEE. The DNA of the CDR3 is TGTGCCAGCAGCCTCGGGGGGACACAGCCCCAGCATTTT. This encodes CASSLGGTQPQHF. Supplemented by reference TRBV9 and TRBJ1-5, the full variable domain reads DSGVTQTPKHLITATGQRVTLRCSPRSGDLSVYWYQQSLDQGLQFLIQYYNGEERAKGNILERFSAQQFPDLHSELNLSSLELGDSALYFCASSLGGTQPQHFGDGTRLSIL.

This sequence joins TRBV19 and TRBJ1-4; possible D gene TRBD1, 5 bases. The V end lost 2 bases, the J end lost 2 bases, and 9 bases lay between the germline ends. In germline, CDR1 is LNHDA, CDR2 SQIVND (reference sequence). The CDR3 is 15 amino acids. The CDR3 DNA is TGTGCCAGTAGTATACCCCAGGGTACTAATGAAAAACTGTTTTTT. Protein sequence: CASSIPQGTNEKLFF.

This sequence joins TRBV7-9 and TRBJ2-7; weak D call: TRBD1 (5 bases). Per the germline V gene, CDR1 is SEHNR and CDR2 is FQNEAQ (reference sequence). Trimming cost V 1 base and J 0 bases, with 10 bases left between them. The CDR3 contains 15 residues. CDR3 nucleotides: TGTGCCAGCAGCTTAGGGACATCCAGCTCCTACGAGCAGTACTTC. The encoded protein is CASSLGTSSSYEQYF. Full variable domain (outside the CDR3, taken from reference TRBV7-9 and TRBJ2-7): DTGVSQNPRHKITKRGQNVTFRCDPISEHNRLYWYRQTLGQGPEFLTYFQNEAQLEKSRLLSDRFSAERPKGSFSTLEIQRTEQGDSAMYLCASSLGTSSSYEQYFGPGTRLTVT.

V gene TRBV5-4 combines with J gene TRBJ2-3; 12 positions agree with TRBD1. Trimming at V came to 2 bases and at J to 5 bases, leaving 6 bases not matched to a gene. Germline-derived CDR1 and CDR2 are SGHNT and YYREEE (reference sequence). The CDR3 contains 16 residues. The CDR3 sequence: CASSLPGQGAIDTQYF. The CDR3 region has the DNA TGTGCCAGCAGCTTACCGGGACAGGGGGCGATAGATACGCAGTATTTT.

With respect to this clone: One end of the junction does not line up with germline, which may come from a read error. V usage is TRBV27 and J usage is TRBJ2-7, with D perhaps matching TRBD1 or TRBD2 (6 bases each). Germline V CDR1 and CDR2: MNHEY, SMNVEV (reference sequence). The CDR3 runs 12 residues. The CDR3: CASSLSGGEKYF. CDR3 sequence (DNA): TGTGCCAGCAGTTTATCCGGGGGCGAGAAGTACTTC.

Worth noting for this clone: Other nucleotide sequences in the sample specify the same CDR3. The rearrangement links TRBV15 to TRBJ1-1, with D unclear. Germline V gives CDR1 LNHNV, CDR2 YYDKDF (reference sequence). The CDR3 has 14 residues. V lost 1 base, J lost 1 base, and 7 bases lay in between. The CDR3 nucleotides are TGTGCCACCAGCAGAGGTGGAGAGAACACTGAAGCTTTCTTT. It encodes CATSRGGENTEAFF.